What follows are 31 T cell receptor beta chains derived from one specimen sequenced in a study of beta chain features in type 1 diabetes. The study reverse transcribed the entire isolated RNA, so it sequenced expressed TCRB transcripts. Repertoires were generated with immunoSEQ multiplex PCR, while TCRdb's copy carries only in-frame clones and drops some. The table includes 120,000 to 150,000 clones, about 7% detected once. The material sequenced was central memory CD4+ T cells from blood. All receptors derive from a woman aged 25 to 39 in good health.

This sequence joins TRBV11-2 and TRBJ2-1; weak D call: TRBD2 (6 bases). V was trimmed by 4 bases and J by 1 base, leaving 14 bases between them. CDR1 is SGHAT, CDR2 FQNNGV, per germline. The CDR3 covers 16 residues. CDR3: CASSSSSGGSYNEQFF. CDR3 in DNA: TGTGCCAGCAGCTCATCGTCCGGGGGATCCTACAATGAGCAGTTCTTC.

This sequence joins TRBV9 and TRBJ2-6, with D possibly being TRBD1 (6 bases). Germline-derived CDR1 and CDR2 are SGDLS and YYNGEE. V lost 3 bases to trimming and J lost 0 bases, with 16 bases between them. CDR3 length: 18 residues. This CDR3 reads CASSGRQVLNSGANVLTF. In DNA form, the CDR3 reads TGTGCCAGCAGCGGAAGACAGGTTTTGAACTCTGGGGCCAACGTCCTGACTTTC.

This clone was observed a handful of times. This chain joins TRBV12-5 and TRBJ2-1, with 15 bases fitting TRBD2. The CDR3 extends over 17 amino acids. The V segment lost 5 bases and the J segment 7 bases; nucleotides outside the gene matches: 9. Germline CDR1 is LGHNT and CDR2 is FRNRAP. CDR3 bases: TGTGCTAGTGGTCCCTACACCGGGACTAGCGGGAGGAATGAGCAGTTCTTC. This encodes CASGPYTGTSGRNEQFF.

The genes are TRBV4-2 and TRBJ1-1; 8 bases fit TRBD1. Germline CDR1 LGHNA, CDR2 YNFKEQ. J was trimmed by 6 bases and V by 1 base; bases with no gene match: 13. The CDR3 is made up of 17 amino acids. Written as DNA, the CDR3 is TGTGCCAGCAGCCAAGGGGGTCAGGGGGCCGGAAAGGCTGAAGCTTTCTTT. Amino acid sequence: CASSQGGQGAGKAEAFF.

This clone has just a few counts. CDR3 bases: TGTGCCACCAGCAGGCAAGCGGGAGGGCCTCTTGAGCAGTTCTTC. Its protein is CATSRQAGGPLEQFF. The chain couples TRBV15 to TRBJ2-1; 10 bases map to TRBD2. Germline trimming cut 3 bases from V and 9 bases from J; bases unmatched to any gene: 8. The CDR3 is 15 residues long. Germline assignment: CDR1 LNHNV and CDR2 YYDKDF (reference sequence).

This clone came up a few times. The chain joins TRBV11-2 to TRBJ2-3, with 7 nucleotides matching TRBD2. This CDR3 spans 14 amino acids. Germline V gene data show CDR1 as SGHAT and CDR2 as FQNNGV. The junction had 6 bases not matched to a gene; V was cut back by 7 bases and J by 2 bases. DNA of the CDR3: TGTGCCAGCAAGACTAGCCCTCCCACAGATACGCAGTATTTT. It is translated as CASKTSPPTDTQYF.

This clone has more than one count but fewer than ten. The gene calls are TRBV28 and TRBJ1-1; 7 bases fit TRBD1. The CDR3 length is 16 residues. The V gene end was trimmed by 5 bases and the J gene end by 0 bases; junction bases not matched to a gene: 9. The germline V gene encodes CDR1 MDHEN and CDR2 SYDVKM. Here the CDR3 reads CASSTTGVTMNTEAFF. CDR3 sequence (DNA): TGTGCCAGCAGTACAACAGGGGTTACAATGAACACTGAAGCTTTCTTT. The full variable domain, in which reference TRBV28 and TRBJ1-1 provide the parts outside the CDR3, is DVKVTQSSRYLVKRTGEKVFLECVQDMDHENMFWYRQDPGLGLRLIYFSYDVKMKEKGDIPEGYSVSREKKERFSLILESASTNQTSMYLCASSTTGVTMNTEAFFGQGTRLTVV.

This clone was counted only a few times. CDR3 sequence: CASSEPGEQYF. The CDR3 DNA reads as TGTGCCAGCAGTGAGCCGGGGGAGCAGTACTTC. The chain recombines TRBV6-5 with TRBJ2-7; a possible D gene is TRBD2 (5 bases). This CDR3 has 11 amino acids. The V gene lost 5 bases and the J gene lost 7 bases, with 9 bases spanning the gap. The germline V gene has CDR1 MNHEY and CDR2 SVGAGI.

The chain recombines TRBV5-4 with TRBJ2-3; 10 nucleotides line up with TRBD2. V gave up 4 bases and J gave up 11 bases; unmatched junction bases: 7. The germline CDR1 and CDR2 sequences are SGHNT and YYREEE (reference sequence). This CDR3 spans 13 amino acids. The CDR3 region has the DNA TGTGCCAGCAGCGATGATCCTAGCGGGAGGCAGTATTTT. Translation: CASSDDPSGRQYF.

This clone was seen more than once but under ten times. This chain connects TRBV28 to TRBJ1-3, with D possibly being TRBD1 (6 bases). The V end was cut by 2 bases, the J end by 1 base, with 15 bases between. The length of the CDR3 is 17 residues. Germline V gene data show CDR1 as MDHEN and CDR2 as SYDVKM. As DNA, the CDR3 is TGTGCCAGCAGTTTAACAGGGTTTTCCTCTTCTGGAAACACCATATATTTT. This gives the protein CASSLTGFSSSGNTIYF.

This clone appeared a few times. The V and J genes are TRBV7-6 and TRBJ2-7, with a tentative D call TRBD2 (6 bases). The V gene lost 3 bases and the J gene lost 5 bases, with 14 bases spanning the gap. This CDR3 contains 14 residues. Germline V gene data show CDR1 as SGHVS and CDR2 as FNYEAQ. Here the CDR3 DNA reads TGTGCCAGCAGCTTTTCGGAGGGCCTGAACGAGCAGTACTTC. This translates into CASSFSEGLNEQYF.

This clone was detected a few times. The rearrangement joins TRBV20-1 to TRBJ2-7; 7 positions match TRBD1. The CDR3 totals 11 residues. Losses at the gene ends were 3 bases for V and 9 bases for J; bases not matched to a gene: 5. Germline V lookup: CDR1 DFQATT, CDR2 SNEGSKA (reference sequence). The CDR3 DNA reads TGCAGTGCTAGTACAGGGGCAGGGCAGTACTTC. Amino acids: CSASTGAGQYF.

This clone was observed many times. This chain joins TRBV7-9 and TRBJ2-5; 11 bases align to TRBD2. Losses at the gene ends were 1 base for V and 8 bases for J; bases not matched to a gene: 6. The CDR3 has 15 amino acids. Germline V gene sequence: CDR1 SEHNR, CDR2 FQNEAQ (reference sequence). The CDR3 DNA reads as TGTGCCAGCAGCTTAGTTGCCCTAGCGGGAGGTACCCAGTACTTC. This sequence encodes CASSLVALAGGTQYF.

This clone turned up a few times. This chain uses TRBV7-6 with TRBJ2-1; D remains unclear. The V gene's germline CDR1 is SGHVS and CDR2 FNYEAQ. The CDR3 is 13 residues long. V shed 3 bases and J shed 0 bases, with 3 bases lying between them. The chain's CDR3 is CASSFYSYNEQFF. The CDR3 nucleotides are TGTGCCAGCAGCTTCTACTCCTACAATGAGCAGTTCTTC.

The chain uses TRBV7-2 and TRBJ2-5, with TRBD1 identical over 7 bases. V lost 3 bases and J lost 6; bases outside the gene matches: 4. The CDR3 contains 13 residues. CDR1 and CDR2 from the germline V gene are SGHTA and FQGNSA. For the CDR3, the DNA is TGTGCCAGCAGCTTGGACAGGTCTAAGACCCAGTACTTC. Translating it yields CASSLDRSKTQYF.

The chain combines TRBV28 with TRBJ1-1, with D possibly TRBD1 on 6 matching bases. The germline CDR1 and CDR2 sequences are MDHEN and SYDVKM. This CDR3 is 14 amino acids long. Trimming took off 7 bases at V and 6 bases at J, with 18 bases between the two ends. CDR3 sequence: CASTRGMGASEAFF. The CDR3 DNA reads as TGTGCCAGCACGCGTGGTATGGGGGCTTCTGAAGCTTTCTTT.

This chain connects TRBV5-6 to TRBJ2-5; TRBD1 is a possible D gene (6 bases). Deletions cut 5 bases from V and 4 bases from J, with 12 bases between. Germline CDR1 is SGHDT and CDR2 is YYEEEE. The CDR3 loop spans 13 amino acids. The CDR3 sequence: CASSLDSRETQYF. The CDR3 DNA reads TGTGCCAGCAGTCTGGACAGCCGAGAGACCCAGTACTTC.

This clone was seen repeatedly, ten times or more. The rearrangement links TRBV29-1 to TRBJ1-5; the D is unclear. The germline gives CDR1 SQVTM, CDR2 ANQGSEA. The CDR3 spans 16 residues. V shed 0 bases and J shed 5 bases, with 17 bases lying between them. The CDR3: CSVEDLQVRIYQPQHF. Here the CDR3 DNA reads TGCAGCGTTGAAGATCTTCAGGTCAGGATCTATCAGCCCCAGCATTTT.

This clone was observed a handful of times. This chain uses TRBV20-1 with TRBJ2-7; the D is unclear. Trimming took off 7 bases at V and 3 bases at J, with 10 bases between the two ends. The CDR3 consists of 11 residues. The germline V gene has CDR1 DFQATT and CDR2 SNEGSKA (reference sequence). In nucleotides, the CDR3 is TGCAGTGGACAACGTTACTACGAGCAGTACTTC. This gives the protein CSGQRYYEQYF.

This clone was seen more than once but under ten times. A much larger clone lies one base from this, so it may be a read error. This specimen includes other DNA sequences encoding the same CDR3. The CDR3 nucleotides are TGTGCCAGCAGCTTCCAGGGTAACACTGAAGCTTTCTTT. Translating gives CASSFQGNTEAFF. The V and J genes are TRBV7-3 and TRBJ1-1; TRBD1 is a possible D gene (5 bases). This CDR3 is 13 amino acids long. Germline V gene lookup returns CDR1 SGHTA and CDR2 FQGTGA. V was pared by 3 bases and J by 2 bases, with 7 bases between.

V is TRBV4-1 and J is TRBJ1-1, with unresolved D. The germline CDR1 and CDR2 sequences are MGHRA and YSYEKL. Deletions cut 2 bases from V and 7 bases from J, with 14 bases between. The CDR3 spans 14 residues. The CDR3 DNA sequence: TGCGCCAGCAGCCAAATGCTGTCATCCAGTGAAGCTTTCTTT. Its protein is CASSQMLSSSEAFF.

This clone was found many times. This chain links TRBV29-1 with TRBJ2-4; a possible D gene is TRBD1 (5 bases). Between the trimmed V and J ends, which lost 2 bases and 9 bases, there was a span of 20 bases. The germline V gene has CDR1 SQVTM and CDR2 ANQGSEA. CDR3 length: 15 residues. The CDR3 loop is CSVELSRTPPGIQYF. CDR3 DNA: TGCAGCGTTGAATTATCCCGGACACCCCCGGGCATTCAGTACTTC. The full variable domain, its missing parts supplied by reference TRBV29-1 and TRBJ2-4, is SAVISQKPSRDICQRGTSLTIQCQVDSQVTMMFWYRQQPGQSLTLIATANQGSEATYESGFVIDKFPISRPNLTFSTLTVSNMSPEDSSIYLCSVELSRTPPGIQYFGAGTRLSVL.

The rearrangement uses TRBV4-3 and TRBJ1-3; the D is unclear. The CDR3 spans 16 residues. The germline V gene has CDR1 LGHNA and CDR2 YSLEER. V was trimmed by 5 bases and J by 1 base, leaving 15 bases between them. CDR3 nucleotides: TGCGCCAGCAGCTTAACCTCATGGGCGTCTGGAAACACCATATATTTT. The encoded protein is CASSLTSWASGNTIYF.

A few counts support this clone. The CDR3: CASSNGRGFEAFF. In DNA form, the CDR3 reads TGTGCCAGCAGCAACGGTCGGGGGTTTGAAGCTTTCTTT. The genes are TRBV7-2 and TRBJ1-1, with a tentative D call TRBD1 (5 bases). This CDR3 region has 13 residues. The germline V and J ends were trimmed by 5 bases and 7 bases, with 14 bases remaining between them. The germline CDR1 and CDR2 sequences are SGHTA and FQGNSA.

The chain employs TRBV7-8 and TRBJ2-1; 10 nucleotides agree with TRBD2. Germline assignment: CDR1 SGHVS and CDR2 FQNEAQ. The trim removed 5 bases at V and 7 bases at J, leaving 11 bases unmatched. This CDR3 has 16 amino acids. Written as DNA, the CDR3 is TGTGCCAGCAGCAAGGAGGAGGCGACTAGCGGGAATGAGCAGTTCTTC. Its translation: CASSKEEATSGNEQFF.

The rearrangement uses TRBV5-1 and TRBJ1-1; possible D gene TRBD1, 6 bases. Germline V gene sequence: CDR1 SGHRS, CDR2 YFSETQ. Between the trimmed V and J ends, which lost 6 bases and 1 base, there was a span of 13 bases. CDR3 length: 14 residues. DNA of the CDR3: TGCGCCAGCAAGAAGGACAGCTGGAACACTGAAGCTTTCTTT. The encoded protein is CASKKDSWNTEAFF. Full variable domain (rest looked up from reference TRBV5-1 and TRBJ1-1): KAGVTQTPRYLIKTRGQQVTLSCSPISGHRSVSWYQQTPGQGLQFLFEYFSETQRNKGNFPGRFSGRQFSNSRSEMNVSTLELGDSALYLCASKKDSWNTEAFFGQGTRLTVV.

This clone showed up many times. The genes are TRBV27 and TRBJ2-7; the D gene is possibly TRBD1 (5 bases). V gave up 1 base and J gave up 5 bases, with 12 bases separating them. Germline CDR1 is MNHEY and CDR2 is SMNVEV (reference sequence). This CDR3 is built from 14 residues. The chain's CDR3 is CASSLFQGNDEQYF. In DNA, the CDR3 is TGTGCCAGCAGTTTATTCCAGGGAAACGACGAGCAGTACTTC.

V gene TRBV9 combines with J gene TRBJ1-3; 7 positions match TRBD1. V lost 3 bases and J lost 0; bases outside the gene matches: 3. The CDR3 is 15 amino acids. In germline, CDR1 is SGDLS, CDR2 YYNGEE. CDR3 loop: CASSATGFSGNTIYF. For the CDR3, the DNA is TGTGCCAGCAGCGCGACAGGGTTCTCTGGAAACACCATATATTTT.

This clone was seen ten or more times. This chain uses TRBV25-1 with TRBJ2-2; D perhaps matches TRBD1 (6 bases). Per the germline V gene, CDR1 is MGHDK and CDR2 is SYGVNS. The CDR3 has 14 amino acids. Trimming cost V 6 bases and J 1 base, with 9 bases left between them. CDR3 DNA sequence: TGTGCCAGCAGATCGGGACAGAACACCGGGGAGCTGTTTTTT. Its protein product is CASRSGQNTGELFF.

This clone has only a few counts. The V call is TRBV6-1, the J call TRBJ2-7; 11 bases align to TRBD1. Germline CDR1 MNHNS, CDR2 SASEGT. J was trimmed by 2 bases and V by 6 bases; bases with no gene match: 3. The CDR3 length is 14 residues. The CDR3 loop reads CASSGTGGTYEQYF. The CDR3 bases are TGTGCCAGCAGCGGGACAGGGGGAACCTACGAGCAGTACTTC.

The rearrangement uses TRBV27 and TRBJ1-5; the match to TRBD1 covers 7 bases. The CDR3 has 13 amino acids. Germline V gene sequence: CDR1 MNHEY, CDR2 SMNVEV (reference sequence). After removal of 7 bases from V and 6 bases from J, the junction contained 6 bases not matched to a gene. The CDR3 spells CASTTGVGQPQHF. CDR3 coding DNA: TGTGCCAGCACCACAGGGGTCGGTCAGCCCCAGCATTTT.